The sample holds one count of the clone carrying this T cell receptor beta chain. Its antigen is as yet unknown. V was cut by 8 bases and J by 5 bases, with 16 bases left in between. Per germline, CDR1 MDHEN and CDR2 SYDVKM. The CDR3 has 13 amino acids. This record comes from a study of T cell responses to AZD1222 COVID-19 vaccine. The data were produced by immunoSEQ multiplex PCR, yet TCRdb's version contains in-frame clones alone and is incomplete. The table has 90,000 to 150,000 clones, approximately 91% seen once. Study-wide points: A mostly white British donor set with more females was recruited, and clonal diversity was possibly underestimated. Reportedly, close to half of spike-specific TCRs are directed against unmutated variant regions. Repertoire sampling was restricted to post-peak T cell response timepoints. Spike-spanning, vaccine-associated CD4 TCRs were dominant at 160-218 and 743-854.

Sequenced material: peripheral blood, taken on day 0 of AZD1222 vaccination. The J gene is TRBJ2-7, the V gene TRBV28, with D possibly being TRBD1 (6 bases). The receptor's source is an adult in good health. The CDR3 DNA reads TGTGCCAGCCTCAGGGGCTGGGTCGACGAGCAGTACTTC. It translates to CASLRGWVDEQYF.